This is a list of T cell receptor beta chains from one sample in a study of blood T cell repertoires in COVID-19. Here immunoSEQ multiplex PCR was the method, and the copy in TCRdb shows in-frame clones only, minus some. The sample records 200,000 to 250,000 clones, approximately 85% being singletons. The sequenced material came from peripheral blood. These receptors originate from a woman aged 70-85 years with COVID-19, enrolled during active disease. CDR3s include the opening cysteine and the closing phenylalanine or tryptophan. The D gene is left open where the match is weak. For some rows the clone size is stated as once, few or many, or as a class when expanded; others skip it.

J gene,clone size,D gene,CDR3 length,V gene,CDR3 protein,CDR3 DNA
TRBJ2-1,NA,TRBD1,15,TRBV5-1,CASSLAGQSYNEQFF,TGCGCCAGCAGCTTGGCGGGACAGTCCTACAATGAGCAGTTCTTC
TRBJ2-3,NA,TRBD1,14,TRBV7-2,CASSLGQITDTQYF,TGTGCCAGCAGCTTGGGACAGATCACAGATACGCAGTATTTT
TRBJ1-1,NA,NA,16,TRBV6-5,CASSFSSWESISEAFF,TGTGCCAGCAGTTTCTCTTCATGGGAGTCAATCTCTGAAGCTTTCTTT
TRBJ2-3,once,NA,16,TRBV9,CASSEIRAAGSDTQYF,TGTGCCAGCAGCGAGATCCGGGCCGCGGGATCAGATACGCAGTATTTT
TRBJ1-4,NA,NA,18,TRBV4-1,CASSLHTPGHPAVEKLFF,TGCGCCAGCAGCCTACACACCCCGGGCCACCCAGCGGTTGAAAAACTGTTTTTT
TRBJ2-7,few,NA,14,TRBV6-5,CASSMTASSYEQYF,TGTGCCAGCAGTATGACAGCTTCCTCCTACGAGCAGTACTTC
TRBJ1-2,NA,TRBD1,14,TRBV28,CASSLSGRGRGYTF,TGTGCCAGCAGTTTGTCAGGCAGGGGGCGAGGCTACACCTTC
TRBJ2-5,NA,TRBD2,14,TRBV5-1,CASSEDSGRETQYF,TGCGCCAGCAGCGAGGATAGCGGGAGAGAGACCCAGTACTTC
TRBJ2-1,NA,TRBD2,19,TRBV24-1,CATSDSRTSGRSLYNEQFF,TGTGCCACCAGTGATTCAAGGACTAGCGGGAGGTCTCTCTACAATGAGCAGTTCTTC
TRBJ2-1,NA,NA,15,TRBV28,CASRPGTSTYNEQFF,TGTGCCAGCAGGCCCGGGACTTCAACCTACAATGAGCAGTTCTTC
TRBJ2-5,NA,TRBD2,15,TRBV2,CASSATSGRSETQYF,TGTGCCAGCAGTGCGACTAGCGGGAGGTCGGAGACCCAGTACTTC
TRBJ2-7,NA,NA,13,TRBV28,CASGTLGSYEQYF,TGTGCCAGCGGGACTCTTGGCTCCTACGAGCAGTACTTC
TRBJ1-6,few,NA,14,TRBV6-5,CASRVSSYNSPLHF,TGTGCCAGCAGAGTTAGCTCCTATAATTCACCCCTCCACTTT
TRBJ1-3,NA,NA,12,TRBV5-1,CASSFSGDTIYF,TGCGCCAGCAGCTTCTCAGGGGACACCATATATTTT
TRBJ1-2,NA,TRBD1,14,TRBV28,CASSRTGTDYGYTF,TGTGCCAGCAGTCGGACAGGGACAGACTATGGCTACACCTTC
TRBJ1-5,NA,TRBD1,19,TRBV28,CASSLGTGGALIGNQPQHF,TGTGCCAGCAGTTTGGGAACAGGGGGCGCGTTAATAGGCAATCAGCCCCAGCATTTT
TRBJ1-1,NA,TRBD1,13,TRBV12-3/TRBV12-4,CASSDRGRTEAFF,TGTGCCAGCAGTGACAGGGGGCGCACTGAAGCTTTCTTT
TRBJ1-2,NA,NA,14,TRBV9,CASSQGQDFYGYTF,TGTGCCAGCAGCCAAGGACAAGACTTCTATGGCTACACCTTC
TRBJ1-3,NA,TRBD1,17,TRBV11-2,CASRRRTGGESGNTIYF,TGTGCCAGCAGGAGGCGGACAGGGGGCGAATCTGGAAACACCATATATTTT
TRBJ2-7,NA,NA,15,TRBV10-3,CAISDRGKSSYEQYF,TGTGCCATCAGTGATCGGGGGAAGAGCTCCTACGAGCAGTACTTC
TRBJ2-3,NA,TRBD2,15,TRBV7-2,CASSLETSGRDTQYF,TGTGCCAGCAGCTTAGAGACTAGCGGGCGGGATACGCAGTATTTT
TRBJ1-5,NA,TRBD1,17,TRBV6-2/TRBV6-3,CASSYHLGTGLNQPQHF,TGTGCCAGCAGTTACCATCTAGGGACAGGTCTTAATCAGCCCCAGCATTTT
TRBJ2-7,NA,TRBD1,15,TRBV7-2,CASSSLDRASYEQYF,TGTGCCAGCAGCTCCCTAGACAGGGCCTCCTACGAGCAGTACTTC
TRBJ1-1,NA,NA,15,TRBV4-1,CASSQGQGTNTEAFF,TGCGCCAGCAGCCAAGGGCAGGGTACGAACACTGAAGCTTTCTTT
TRBJ1-5,once,TRBD1,13,TRBV19,CASTPSGGTPQHF,TGTGCCAGTACCCCTTCAGGGGGCACGCCCCAGCATTTT
TRBJ1-6,NA,NA,13,TRBV9,CASSVLAGVPLHF,TGTGCCAGCAGCGTACTTGCGGGGGTCCCCCTCCACTTT
TRBJ1-4,NA,NA,12,TRBV19,CASTVASEKLFF,TGTGCCAGTACCGTCGCGAGTGAAAAACTGTTTTTT
TRBJ1-1,NA,NA,16,TRBV28,CASSLYSRQLNTEAFF,TGTGCCAGCAGTTTATATTCGAGACAGTTGAACACTGAAGCTTTCTTT
TRBJ2-3,many,NA,17,TRBV7-3,CASSPSLSVSRTDTQYF,TGTGCCAGCAGCCCCTCTCTCAGCGTTTCGAGGACAGATACGCAGTATTTT
TRBJ2-7,NA,NA,15,TRBV2,CASSSYGASEKKQYF,TGTGCCAGCAGTTCCTATGGGGCTAGCGAAAAGAAGCAGTACTTC
TRBJ2-6,NA,NA,15,TRBV14,CASSQVLSGANVLTF,TGTGCCAGCAGCCAGGTACTCTCTGGGGCCAACGTCCTGACTTTC
TRBJ2-2,NA,TRBD2,15,TRBV9,CASSVKLAGVGELFF,TGTGCCAGCAGCGTGAAGCTAGCGGGAGTCGGGGAGCTGTTTTTT
TRBJ2-2,NA,NA,16,TRBV5-1,CASKGTTQPNTGELFF,TGCGCCAGCAAGGGGACAACACAGCCGAACACCGGGGAGCTGTTTTTT
TRBJ1-2,NA,TRBD1,16,TRBV6-2/TRBV6-3,CASSYSTRTGGYGYTF,TGTGCCAGCAGTTACTCGACACGGACAGGGGGCTATGGCTACACCTTC
TRBJ2-5,few,TRBD2,15,TRBV5-1,CASSLVSGPQETQYF,TGCGCCAGCAGCTTGGTTAGCGGGCCGCAAGAGACCCAGTACTTC
TRBJ2-1,once,NA,16,TRBV7-3,CASSPGGRAGRNEQFF,TGTGCCAGCAGCCCCGGGGGGCGGGCTGGTAGGAATGAGCAGTTCTTC
TRBJ1-6,NA,TRBD1,15,TRBV5-1,CASSMGQGYNSPLHF,TGCGCCAGCAGCATGGGACAGGGCTATAATTCACCCCTCCACTTT
TRBJ2-4,NA,TRBD2,20,TRBV4-3,CASSQAYVTSGQLAKNIQYF,TGCGCCAGCAGCCAAGCTTATGTGACTAGCGGACAATTAGCCAAAAACATTCAGTACTTC
TRBJ2-1,NA,TRBD2,14,TRBV6-5,CASTPWGGDNEQFF,TGTGCCAGCACCCCCTGGGGGGGGGACAATGAGCAGTTCTTC
TRBJ2-1,NA,TRBD2,15,TRBV18,CASSPLAGDLNEQFF,TGTGCCAGCTCACCACTAGCGGGAGATCTCAATGAGCAGTTCTTC
TRBJ1-2,NA,NA,18,TRBV27,CASSLQSPGRRAIYGYTF,TGTGCCAGCAGTTTACAATCCCCGGGACGGAGGGCAATTTATGGCTACACCTTC